The clone carrying this T cell receptor beta chain was detected only a few times. The data were obtained in a study of patients and donors after allogeneic stem cell transplantation. TCRdb re-called the RT-PCR reads with MiXCR, one entry per CDR3 protein. The sample lists 800,000 to 1,000,000 distinct CDR3 sequences, about 20% seen once, with roughly 6% in the top ten. The sequence came from a human donor who was either an allogeneic HSCT recipient or a stem cell or donor lymphocyte infusion donor (not recorded which). It is not recorded whose cells these are; they may come from a transplant donor. The specimen was blood, either unsorted or a sorted T cell fraction (not recorded which).

DNA of the CDR3: TGCAGTGCTACTACGAGGGCCGGCCCTAACTATGGCTACACCTTC. Translation gives CSATTRAGPNYGYTF. The V and J genes are TRBV20-1 and TRBJ1-2; D remains ambiguous. The CDR3 is 15 residues long. The V end was cut by 4 bases, the J end by 0 bases, with 15 bases between. Germline values: CDR1 DFQATT, CDR2 SNEGSKA (reference sequence).